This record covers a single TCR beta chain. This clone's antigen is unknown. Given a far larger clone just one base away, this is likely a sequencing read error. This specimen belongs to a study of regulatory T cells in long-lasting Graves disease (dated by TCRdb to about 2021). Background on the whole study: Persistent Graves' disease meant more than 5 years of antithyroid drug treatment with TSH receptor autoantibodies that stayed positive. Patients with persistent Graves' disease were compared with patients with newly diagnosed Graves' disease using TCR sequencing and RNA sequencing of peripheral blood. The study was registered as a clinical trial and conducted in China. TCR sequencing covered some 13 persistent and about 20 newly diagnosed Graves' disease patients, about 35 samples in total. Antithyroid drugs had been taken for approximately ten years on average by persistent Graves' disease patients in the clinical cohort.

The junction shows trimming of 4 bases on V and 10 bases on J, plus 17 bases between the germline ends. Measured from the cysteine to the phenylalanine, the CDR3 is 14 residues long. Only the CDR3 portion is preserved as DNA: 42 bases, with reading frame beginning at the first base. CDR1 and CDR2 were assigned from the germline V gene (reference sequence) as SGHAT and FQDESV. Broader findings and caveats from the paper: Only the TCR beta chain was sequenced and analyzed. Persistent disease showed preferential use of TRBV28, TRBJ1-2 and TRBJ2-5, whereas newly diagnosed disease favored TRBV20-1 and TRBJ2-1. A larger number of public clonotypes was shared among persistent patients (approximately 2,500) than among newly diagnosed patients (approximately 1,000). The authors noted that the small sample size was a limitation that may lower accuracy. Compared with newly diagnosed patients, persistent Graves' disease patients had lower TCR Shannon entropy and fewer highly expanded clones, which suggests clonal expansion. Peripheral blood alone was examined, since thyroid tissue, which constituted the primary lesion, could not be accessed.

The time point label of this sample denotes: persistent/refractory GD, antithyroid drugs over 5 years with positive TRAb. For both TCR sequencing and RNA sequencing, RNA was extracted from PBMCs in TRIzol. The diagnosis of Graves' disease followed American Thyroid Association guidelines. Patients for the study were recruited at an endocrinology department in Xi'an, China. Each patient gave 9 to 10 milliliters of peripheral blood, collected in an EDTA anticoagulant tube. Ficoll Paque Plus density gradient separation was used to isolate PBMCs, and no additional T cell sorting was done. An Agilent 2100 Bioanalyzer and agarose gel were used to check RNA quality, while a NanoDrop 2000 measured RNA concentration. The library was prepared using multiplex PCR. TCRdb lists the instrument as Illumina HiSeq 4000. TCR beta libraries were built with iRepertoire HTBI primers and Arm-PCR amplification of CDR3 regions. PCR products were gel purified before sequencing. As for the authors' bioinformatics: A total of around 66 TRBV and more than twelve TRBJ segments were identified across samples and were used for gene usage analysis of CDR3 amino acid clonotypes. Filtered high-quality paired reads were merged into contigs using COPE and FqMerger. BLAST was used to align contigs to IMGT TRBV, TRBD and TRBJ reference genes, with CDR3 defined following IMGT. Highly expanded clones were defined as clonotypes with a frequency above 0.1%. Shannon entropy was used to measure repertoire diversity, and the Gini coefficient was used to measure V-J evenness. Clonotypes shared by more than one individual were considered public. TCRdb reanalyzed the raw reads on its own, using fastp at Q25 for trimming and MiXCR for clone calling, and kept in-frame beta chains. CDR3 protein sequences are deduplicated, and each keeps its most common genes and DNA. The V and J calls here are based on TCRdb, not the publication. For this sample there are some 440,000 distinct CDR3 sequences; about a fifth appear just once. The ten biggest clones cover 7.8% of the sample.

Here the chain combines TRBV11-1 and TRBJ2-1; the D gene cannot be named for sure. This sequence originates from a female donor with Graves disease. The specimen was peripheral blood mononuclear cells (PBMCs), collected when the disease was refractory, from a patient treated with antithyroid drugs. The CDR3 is CASSSTRLSYEQFF. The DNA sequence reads TGTGCCAGCAGCTCCACCCGCCTTTCCTACGAGCAGTTCTTC.